These T cell receptor beta chains were read from a single sample in a study of technical replicates of blood from several donors. The repertoire was sequenced with immunoSEQ multiplex PCR; TCRdb's copy has only in-frame clones and lacks some. The sample includes approximately 97,000 clones, approximately 96% of them seen just once. Input material: T cells isolated from PBMCs. The origin of the receptors is a human donor in good health. Both conserved end residues are part of each CDR3. The D gene is left open where the match is weak. The size of a clone is reported for some rows only, either as once, few or many, or as a class for expanded clones.

v_gene: TRBV2
j_gene: TRBJ2-3
d_gene: TRBD2
abundance: NA
CDR3nt: TGTGCCAGCAGATCCGGGACTAGTTACACAGATACGCAGTATTTT
CDR3aa: CASRSGTSYTDTQYF

v_gene: TRBV19
j_gene: TRBJ2-5
d_gene: NA
abundance: NA
CDR3nt: TGTGCCAGTAGTATAACTTTCAGTGCAGGGACCCAGTACTTC
CDR3aa: CASSITFSAGTQYF

v_gene: TRBV10-1
j_gene: TRBJ2-2
d_gene: NA
abundance: NA
CDR3nt: TGCGCCAGCAGTCATGACAGCGGGGAGCTGTTTTTT
CDR3aa: CASSHDSGELFF

v_gene: TRBV5-1
j_gene: TRBJ1-5
d_gene: TRBD1
abundance: NA
CDR3nt: TGCGCCAGCAGCTCGACAGGGGAAGGGCAGCCCCAGCATTTT
CDR3aa: CASSSTGEGQPQHF

v_gene: TRBV14
j_gene: TRBJ1-4
d_gene: NA
abundance: NA
CDR3nt: TGTGCCAGCAGCCCCCTACAGGGAGGGTCTGAAAAACTGTTTTTT
CDR3aa: CASSPLQGGSEKLFF

v_gene: TRBV6-1
j_gene: TRBJ1-2
d_gene: TRBD1
abundance: NA
CDR3nt: TGTGCCAGCAGGGGGGGACAGGCCGAGTATGGCTACACCTTC
CDR3aa: CASRGGQAEYGYTF

v_gene: TRBV7-9
j_gene: TRBJ2-1
d_gene: NA
abundance: few
CDR3nt: TGTGCCAGCAGCTCCCTGGGCAGAGTGGATGAGCAGTTCTTC
CDR3aa: CASSSLGRVDEQFF

v_gene: TRBV28
j_gene: TRBJ1-4
d_gene: NA
abundance: NA
CDR3nt: TGTGCCAGCAGTTTTGGCGAAAAACTGTTTTTT
CDR3aa: CASSFGEKLFF

v_gene: TRBV11-2
j_gene: TRBJ1-1
d_gene: TRBD1
abundance: once
CDR3nt: TGTGCCAGCAGCTCACCGGGACAGGGGGAACCTGAAGCTTTCTTT
CDR3aa: CASSSPGQGEPEAFF

v_gene: TRBV6-6
j_gene: TRBJ2-1
d_gene: TRBD1
abundance: NA
CDR3nt: TGTGCCAGCAGGCCCTTCGGACAGGTTTACAATGAGCAGTTCTTC
CDR3aa: CASRPFGQVYNEQFF

v_gene: TRBV18
j_gene: TRBJ1-1
d_gene: NA
abundance: once
CDR3nt: TGTGCCAGCTCAAGGTCCTCGGGAAACGCTGAAGCTTTCTTT
CDR3aa: CASSRSSGNAEAFF

v_gene: TRBV9
j_gene: TRBJ2-7
d_gene: TRBD1
abundance: once
CDR3nt: TGTGCCAGCAGCACGCAGCGGACAGGGGGGGGATACGAGCAGTACTTC
CDR3aa: CASSTQRTGGGYEQYF

v_gene: TRBV30
j_gene: TRBJ2-1
d_gene: TRBD2
abundance: NA
CDR3nt: TGTGCCTGGAGTCCGGGAGGGCCTGGGGATGAGCAGTTCTTC
CDR3aa: CAWSPGGPGDEQFF

v_gene: TRBV27
j_gene: TRBJ2-1
d_gene: TRBD2
abundance: NA
CDR3nt: TGTGCCAGCAGTTCTAGCGGGTATAGCTCCTACAATGAGCAGTTCTTC
CDR3aa: CASSSSGYSSYNEQFF

v_gene: TRBV7-2
j_gene: TRBJ2-7
d_gene: TRBD2
abundance: NA
CDR3nt: TGTGCCAGCAGCGTTGGACTAGCGGGGTCTTACGAGCAGTACTTC
CDR3aa: CASSVGLAGSYEQYF

v_gene: TRBV19
j_gene: TRBJ2-7
d_gene: TRBD2
abundance: NA
CDR3nt: TGTGCCAGTAGTATTAGCGGGACCTACGAGCAGTACTTC
CDR3aa: CASSISGTYEQYF

v_gene: TRBV28
j_gene: TRBJ1-2
d_gene: TRBD1
abundance: NA
CDR3nt: TGTGCCAGCTTCGCTGGGACAGTAAACTATGGCTACACCTTC
CDR3aa: CASFAGTVNYGYTF

v_gene: TRBV28
j_gene: TRBJ1-1
d_gene: NA
abundance: NA
CDR3nt: TGTGCCAGCAGTTCGGTTCGGGAAGGGAACACTGAAGCTTTCTTT
CDR3aa: CASSSVREGNTEAFF

v_gene: TRBV21-1
j_gene: TRBJ1-4
d_gene: NA
abundance: NA
CDR3nt: TGTGCCAGCAGCAATGGGGGGGACAGGGACGAAAAACTGTTTTTT
CDR3aa: CASSNGGDRDEKLFF

v_gene: TRBV4-2
j_gene: TRBJ2-1
d_gene: NA
abundance: NA
CDR3nt: TGTGCCAGCAGCCAAGAACGACGGCAGGGGGGTAGTGAGCAGTTCTTC
CDR3aa: CASSQERRQGGSEQFF

v_gene: TRBV7-9
j_gene: TRBJ2-7
d_gene: NA
abundance: NA
CDR3nt: TGTGCCAGCAGCTTAGGCGGGGGCCCCGAGCAGTACTTC
CDR3aa: CASSLGGGPEQYF

v_gene: TRBV6-5
j_gene: TRBJ1-5
d_gene: NA
abundance: NA
CDR3nt: TGTGCCAGCAGTTACGGAGGGGCTAGCAATCAGCCCCAGCATTTT
CDR3aa: CASSYGGASNQPQHF

v_gene: TRBV15
j_gene: TRBJ1-5
d_gene: NA
abundance: NA
CDR3nt: TGTGCCACGTGGCGGGGCAATCAGCCCCAGCATTTT
CDR3aa: CATWRGNQPQHF

v_gene: TRBV7-3
j_gene: TRBJ2-5
d_gene: NA
abundance: NA
CDR3nt: TGTGCCAGCAGCTTAATTGGACAGCAAGAGACCCAGTACTTC
CDR3aa: CASSLIGQQETQYF

v_gene: TRBV6-5
j_gene: TRBJ2-7
d_gene: TRBD1
abundance: NA
CDR3nt: TGTGCCAGCAGTTCGACAGGGACCTACGAGCAGTACTTC
CDR3aa: CASSSTGTYEQYF

v_gene: TRBV7-3
j_gene: TRBJ2-2
d_gene: NA
abundance: NA
CDR3nt: TGTGCCAGCAGTACCGGACAGAACACCGGGGAGCTGTTTTTT
CDR3aa: CASSTGQNTGELFF

v_gene: TRBV28
j_gene: TRBJ1-5
d_gene: TRBD1
abundance: NA
CDR3nt: TGTGCCAGCAGCCTCTCCGGCTATAACAGGGGAGAACGGAATCAGCCCCAGCATTTT
CDR3aa: CASSLSGYNRGERNQPQHF

v_gene: TRBV6-6
j_gene: TRBJ2-1
d_gene: TRBD2
abundance: NA
CDR3nt: TGTGCCAGCAGTCCCCATTCTAGCGGTGAGCAGTTCTTC
CDR3aa: CASSPHSSGEQFF

v_gene: TRBV10-3
j_gene: TRBJ2-5
d_gene: NA
abundance: once
CDR3nt: TGTGCCATCAGTGTGCAAGCGGGTTCGCAAGAGACCCAGTACTTC
CDR3aa: CAISVQAGSQETQYF

v_gene: TRBV10-2
j_gene: TRBJ2-3
d_gene: NA
abundance: NA
CDR3nt: TGCGCCAGCAGTGAGTCGCGTGGCACAGATACGCAGTATTTT
CDR3aa: CASSESRGTDTQYF

v_gene: TRBV2
j_gene: TRBJ1-5
d_gene: NA
abundance: NA
CDR3nt: TGTGCCAGCAGGGATAGACAGGATAGCAATCAGCCCCAGCATTTT
CDR3aa: CASRDRQDSNQPQHF

v_gene: TRBV14
j_gene: TRBJ1-2
d_gene: NA
abundance: NA
CDR3nt: TGTGCCAGCAGCCAAACCGGGTTCGACTATGGCTACACCTTC
CDR3aa: CASSQTGFDYGYTF

v_gene: TRBV2
j_gene: TRBJ1-1
d_gene: NA
abundance: NA
CDR3nt: TGTGCCAGCAGGCTAACCGGGACAATGAACACTGAAGCTTTCTTT
CDR3aa: CASRLTGTMNTEAFF

v_gene: TRBV4-1
j_gene: TRBJ1-1
d_gene: NA
abundance: NA
CDR3nt: TGCGCCAGCAGCCAAGATAGAACTGAAGCTTTCTTT
CDR3aa: CASSQDRTEAFF

v_gene: TRBV9
j_gene: TRBJ1-5
d_gene: NA
abundance: NA
CDR3nt: TGTGCCAGCAGCGTAGACCAGAGCAATCAGCCCCAGCATTTT
CDR3aa: CASSVDQSNQPQHF

v_gene: TRBV4-1
j_gene: TRBJ2-7
d_gene: TRBD2
abundance: NA
CDR3nt: TGCGCCAGCAGCCCCCAAGGGTTAACGGGAGGGGGCTACGAGCAGTACTTC
CDR3aa: CASSPQGLTGGGYEQYF

v_gene: TRBV4-2
j_gene: TRBJ1-2
d_gene: TRBD1
abundance: NA
CDR3nt: TGTGCCAGCAGCCAAGATACCGGGACAGGGGGGGGAAACTATGGCTACACCTTC
CDR3aa: CASSQDTGTGGGNYGYTF

v_gene: TRBV9
j_gene: TRBJ2-1
d_gene: NA
abundance: NA
CDR3nt: TGTGCCAGCAGCCCAGGACTAAGCTCCTACAATGAGCAGTTCTTC
CDR3aa: CASSPGLSSYNEQFF

v_gene: TRBV5-4
j_gene: TRBJ2-2
d_gene: TRBD2
abundance: NA
CDR3nt: TGTGCCAGCAGCTTGAGGACTAGCGCTACCGGGGAGCTGTTTTTT
CDR3aa: CASSLRTSATGELFF

v_gene: TRBV27
j_gene: TRBJ2-7
d_gene: NA
abundance: NA
CDR3nt: TGTGCCAGCAGGCCTTTAGACACTAGCTCCTACGAGCAGTACTTC
CDR3aa: CASRPLDTSSYEQYF

v_gene: TRBV9
j_gene: TRBJ2-5
d_gene: NA
abundance: NA
CDR3nt: TGTGCCAGCAGCGGGGACTCAATAGGAGAGACCCAGTACTTC
CDR3aa: CASSGDSIGETQYF

v_gene: TRBV27
j_gene: TRBJ2-3
d_gene: TRBD1
abundance: NA
CDR3nt: TGTGCCAGCAGTTTAGGGACAGGGCGCACAGATACGCAGTATTTT
CDR3aa: CASSLGTGRTDTQYF

v_gene: TRBV21-1
j_gene: TRBJ2-1
d_gene: NA
abundance: NA
CDR3nt: TGTGCCAGCAGCCCTTCTCCGACTAGCCCTTTCTCCTACAATGAGCAGTTCTTC
CDR3aa: CASSPSPTSPFSYNEQFF

v_gene: TRBV19
j_gene: TRBJ2-7
d_gene: TRBD2
abundance: few
CDR3nt: TGTGCCAGTAGCGACGCTAGGGAGGGCTACGAGCAGTACTTC
CDR3aa: CASSDAREGYEQYF

v_gene: TRBV7-9
j_gene: TRBJ2-6
d_gene: TRBD1
abundance: NA
CDR3nt: TGTGCCAGCAGCTTAGCTACAGGGGGCAATGGGGCCAACGTCCTGACTTTC
CDR3aa: CASSLATGGNGANVLTF

v_gene: TRBV27
j_gene: TRBJ1-2
d_gene: TRBD1
abundance: NA
CDR3nt: TGTGCCAGCAGTTTATACCAGGGGGCTAACTATGGCTACACCTTC
CDR3aa: CASSLYQGANYGYTF

v_gene: TRBV10-3
j_gene: TRBJ2-1
d_gene: NA
abundance: NA
CDR3nt: TGTGCCATCACCGGTGAGGAGGTAAATGAGCAGTTCTTC
CDR3aa: CAITGEEVNEQFF

v_gene: TRBV19
j_gene: TRBJ1-5
d_gene: NA
abundance: NA
CDR3nt: TGTGCCAGTAGTAACGCAGGAAATCAGCCCCAGCATTTT
CDR3aa: CASSNAGNQPQHF

v_gene: TRBV19
j_gene: TRBJ1-4
d_gene: NA
abundance: NA
CDR3nt: TGTGCCACTTGCATGGGGGCGCCGGATGAAAAACTGTTTTTT
CDR3aa: CATCMGAPDEKLFF

v_gene: TRBV9
j_gene: TRBJ2-1
d_gene: TRBD1
abundance: NA
CDR3nt: TGTGCCAGCCGGGGAGGAGGGACAGGGGCGTTAAGGTCCTACAATGAGCAGTTCTTC
CDR3aa: CASRGGGTGALRSYNEQFF

v_gene: TRBV19
j_gene: TRBJ1-3
d_gene: NA
abundance: NA
CDR3nt: TGTGCCAGTAGTAGCCAGGGAACCACCATATATTTT
CDR3aa: CASSSQGTTIYF

v_gene: TRBV7-3
j_gene: TRBJ1-2
d_gene: NA
abundance: once
CDR3nt: TGTGCCAGCAGCTTAGACGGGGGAACCGACTATGGCTACACCTTC
CDR3aa: CASSLDGGTDYGYTF

v_gene: TRBV6-1
j_gene: TRBJ2-2
d_gene: NA
abundance: NA
CDR3nt: TGTGCCAGCACCCGAACCGGGACTGGGACCGGGGAGCTGTTTTTT
CDR3aa: CASTRTGTGTGELFF

v_gene: TRBV28
j_gene: TRBJ1-1
d_gene: NA
abundance: NA
CDR3nt: TGTGCCAGCAGTTTAATAGGGGGTTTGAACACTGAAGCTTTCTTT
CDR3aa: CASSLIGGLNTEAFF

v_gene: TRBV9
j_gene: TRBJ2-3
d_gene: NA
abundance: NA
CDR3nt: TGTGCCAGCAGCGTAACGAGAGGAAGCACAGATACGCAGTATTTT
CDR3aa: CASSVTRGSTDTQYF